These T cell receptor beta chains were read from a single sample in a study of siplizumab effects on memory and regulatory T cells. The data were produced by immunoSEQ multiplex PCR, yet TCRdb's version contains in-frame clones alone and is incomplete. The sample records fewer than 85,000 clones, 87% being singletons. The sample was Tregs sorted from blood. Receptor source: a human donor in good health. Both conserved end residues are part of each CDR3. The D gene is left open where the match is weak. Not all rows give a size; the values are once, few, many and, for expanded clones, a class.

J: TRBJ2-7
V: TRBV19
D: NA
size: NA
DNA: TGTGCCAGTAGTATCTCGGGCGCTGGGGCCTACGAGCAGTACTTC
CDR3: CASSISGAGAYEQYF

J: TRBJ2-7
V: TRBV27
D: TRBD1
size: NA
DNA: TGTGCCAGCAGGCCCGGGGACAGCCCTATTCCAACTTTC
CDR3: CASRPGDSPIPTF

J: TRBJ2-6
V: TRBV6-1
D: NA
size: NA
DNA: TGTGCCAGCAGTGAAGGTCTCTCTGGGGCCAACGTCCTGACTTTC
CDR3: CASSEGLSGANVLTF

J: TRBJ2-1
V: TRBV7-6
D: NA
size: NA
DNA: TGTGCCAGCAGCCTACGGACGGGAAATGAGCAGTTCTTC
CDR3: CASSLRTGNEQFF

J: TRBJ2-3
V: TRBV6-5
D: NA
size: NA
DNA: TGTGCCAGCAGTTACGGGCCAGGGAGCACAGATACGCAGTATTTT
CDR3: CASSYGPGSTDTQYF

J: TRBJ2-2
V: TRBV7-3
D: NA
size: NA
DNA: TGTGCCAGCAGCTTATTCGGGACCGGGGAGCTGTTTTTT
CDR3: CASSLFGTGELFF

J: TRBJ2-1
V: TRBV15
D: NA
size: once
DNA: TGTGCCACCAGCAGAGACGTTTCCTACAATGAGCAGTTCTTC
CDR3: CATSRDVSYNEQFF

J: TRBJ1-1
V: TRBV7-9
D: TRBD1
size: NA
DNA: TGTGCCAGCAGCTCGCGGGACAGAAACATGAACACTGAAGCTTTCTTT
CDR3: CASSSRDRNMNTEAFF

J: TRBJ1-2
V: TRBV15
D: NA
size: NA
DNA: TGTGCCACCAGCAGAGGATCCGGCTATGGCTACACCTTC
CDR3: CATSRGSGYGYTF

J: TRBJ1-1
V: TRBV29-1
D: NA
size: NA
DNA: TGCAGCGCCAGGAATTTCAACACTGAAGCTTTCTTT
CDR3: CSARNFNTEAFF

J: TRBJ2-2
V: TRBV4-3
D: NA
size: NA
DNA: TGCGCCAGCAGCCCGCGACTTAACACCGGGGAGCTGTTTTTT
CDR3: CASSPRLNTGELFF

J: TRBJ2-2
V: TRBV11-2
D: NA
size: NA
DNA: TGTGCCAGCAGCTTGGCCCGTGCAGGACCCACCGGGGAGCTGTTTTTT
CDR3: CASSLARAGPTGELFF

J: TRBJ1-1
V: TRBV2
D: NA
size: NA
DNA: TGTGCCACCACATTCGCGAACACTGAAGCTTTCTTT
CDR3: CATTFANTEAFF

J: TRBJ2-5
V: TRBV7-9
D: NA
size: NA
DNA: TGTGCCAGCAGCTTATTATCTATGGAGTTGAGAGAGACCCAGTACTTC
CDR3: CASSLLSMELRETQYF

J: TRBJ2-7
V: TRBV6-1
D: TRBD1
size: NA
DNA: TGTGCCATCACGCTGGGACAGACCTCCTACGAGCAGTACTTC
CDR3: CAITLGQTSYEQYF

J: TRBJ2-3
V: TRBV5-1
D: TRBD2
size: NA
DNA: TGCGCCAGCAGCTCCCTAGCGGGGGGACCAGATACGCAGTATTTT
CDR3: CASSSLAGGPDTQYF

J: TRBJ2-1
V: TRBV2
D: NA
size: NA
DNA: TGTGCCAGCAGTGAAGCGCTAGGACTATCAAACGAGCAGTTCTTC
CDR3: CASSEALGLSNEQFF

J: TRBJ1-2
V: TRBV19
D: NA
size: NA
DNA: TGTGCCAGTGTGAGGGCCAACCAACACTATGGCTACACCTTC
CDR3: CASVRANQHYGYTF

J: TRBJ2-5
V: TRBV2
D: NA
size: NA
DNA: TGTGCCAGCATTCTGTTGGAGACCCAGTACTTC
CDR3: CASILLETQYF

J: TRBJ2-5
V: TRBV11-2
D: NA
size: NA
DNA: TGTGCCAGCAGCTTTTTGGGGACCCAGTACTTC
CDR3: CASSFLGTQYF

J: TRBJ1-2
V: TRBV11-3
D: NA
size: NA
DNA: TGTGCCAGCAGCGTGGCGATCAGCGACTATGGCTACACCTTC
CDR3: CASSVAISDYGYTF

J: TRBJ1-1
V: TRBV6-1
D: NA
size: NA
DNA: TGTGCCAGCAGTGAAGCGATAGAGAAAGGGCCCCTCTTT
CDR3: CASSEAIEKGPLF

J: TRBJ1-1
V: TRBV14
D: NA
size: NA
DNA: TGTGCCAGCAGCCTACGGGGGAACACTGAAGCTTTCTTT
CDR3: CASSLRGNTEAFF

J: TRBJ1-1
V: TRBV7-3
D: NA
size: NA
DNA: TGTGCCAGCAGCATCGACATGAACACTGAAGCTTTCTTT
CDR3: CASSIDMNTEAFF

J: TRBJ1-1
V: TRBV10-3
D: TRBD1
size: NA
DNA: TGTGCCATCAGTGAGACAGGGGGCACTGAAGCTTTCTTT
CDR3: CAISETGGTEAFF

J: TRBJ1-5
V: TRBV27
D: TRBD1
size: NA
DNA: TGTGCCAGCAGTCCCGACAGGGTGGTGAATCAGCCCCAGCATTTT
CDR3: CASSPDRVVNQPQHF

J: TRBJ1-5
V: TRBV2
D: NA
size: NA
DNA: TGTGCCAGCCAGGGAGGGGTCTACCAGCCCCAGCATTTT
CDR3: CASQGGVYQPQHF

J: TRBJ2-1
V: TRBV10-3
D: TRBD1
size: NA
DNA: TGTGCCATCACCTCCCCGGGACAGGGATACAATGAGCAGTTCTTC
CDR3: CAITSPGQGYNEQFF

J: TRBJ2-7
V: TRBV11-2
D: NA
size: NA
DNA: TGTGCCAGCAGCCTCGTGGTAGAGCAGTACTTC
CDR3: CASSLVVEQYF

J: TRBJ2-1
V: TRBV7-3
D: NA
size: NA
DNA: TGTGCCAGCAAACTGGGCAGGGGCTCCTACAATGAGCAGTTCTTC
CDR3: CASKLGRGSYNEQFF

J: TRBJ1-1
V: TRBV6-5
D: TRBD1
size: NA
DNA: TGTGCCAGCAGTTACTGGGGACAGGGGGCGCGGGGAGCTTTCTTT
CDR3: CASSYWGQGARGAFF

J: TRBJ1-1
V: TRBV7-3
D: NA
size: NA
DNA: TGTGCCAGCAGCCCTCAGGTTGGGACTGAAGCTTTCTTT
CDR3: CASSPQVGTEAFF

J: TRBJ1-5
V: TRBV12-5
D: NA
size: NA
DNA: TGTGCTAGGGATCAGGGCCAAGGGGATTCTCAGCCCCAGCATTTT
CDR3: CARDQGQGDSQPQHF

J: TRBJ1-4
V: TRBV6-6
D: NA
size: NA
DNA: TGTGCCAGCAGTTTACTTGGTGAAAAACTGTTTTTT
CDR3: CASSLLGEKLFF

J: TRBJ1-1
V: TRBV7-9
D: NA
size: NA
DNA: TGTGCCAGCAGCTTAGCCCCGGGTAGAGTGAACACTGAAGCTTTCTTT
CDR3: CASSLAPGRVNTEAFF

J: TRBJ1-2
V: TRBV10-3
D: NA
size: few
DNA: TGTGCCATCGAGGACACCCAGGAAGGCTACACCTTC
CDR3: CAIEDTQEGYTF

J: TRBJ1-1
V: TRBV4-1
D: TRBD1
size: NA
DNA: TGCGCCAGCAGCCCCTTACCGGGACAGGGCGACACTGAAGCTTTCTTT
CDR3: CASSPLPGQGDTEAFF

J: TRBJ1-5
V: TRBV4-3
D: TRBD1
size: NA
DNA: TGCGCCAGCAGCCAAACCTGGGGACAGGTCTATGATCAGCCCCAGCATTTT
CDR3: CASSQTWGQVYDQPQHF

J: TRBJ2-3
V: TRBV6-5
D: TRBD1
size: NA
DNA: TGTGCCAGCAGTTACTCGATTAACAGGGGGCCAGATACGCAGTATTTT
CDR3: CASSYSINRGPDTQYF

J: TRBJ2-7
V: TRBV28
D: NA
size: NA
DNA: TGTGCCAGCAGCGCCCGAGGCGGAAACTACGAGCAGTACTTC
CDR3: CASSARGGNYEQYF

J: TRBJ1-6
V: TRBV7-9
D: NA
size: few
DNA: TGTGCCAGCAGGGGGAGCTCCTATAATTCACCCCTCCACTTT
CDR3: CASRGSSYNSPLHF

J: TRBJ1-1
V: TRBV18
D: TRBD1
size: NA
DNA: TGTGCCAGCTCACTGCGGACAGGGGCTTACACTGAAGCTTTCTTT
CDR3: CASSLRTGAYTEAFF

J: TRBJ2-5
V: TRBV15
D: NA
size: NA
DNA: TGTGCCACCAGCGCCCGGGTCAGGGGACAAGAGACCCAGTACTTC
CDR3: CATSARVRGQETQYF

J: TRBJ2-5
V: TRBV12-5
D: TRBD2
size: NA
DNA: TGTGCTAGTGGTCAGACTAGCGGGGCAGAGACCCAGTACTTC
CDR3: CASGQTSGAETQYF

J: TRBJ2-7
V: TRBV18
D: NA
size: NA
DNA: TGTGCCAGCTCACGGCCCACGGGGAGCTCCTACGAGCAGTACTTC
CDR3: CASSRPTGSSYEQYF

J: TRBJ2-5
V: TRBV15
D: NA
size: NA
DNA: TGTGCCACCAGCGCCTCAGTGTACCAAGAGACCCAGTACTTC
CDR3: CATSASVYQETQYF

J: TRBJ1-5
V: TRBV7-9
D: TRBD1
size: NA
DNA: TGTGCCAGCAGCACAGGACAGGGGGTTCAGCCCCAGCATTTT
CDR3: CASSTGQGVQPQHF

J: TRBJ2-1
V: TRBV7-2
D: TRBD2
size: NA
DNA: TGTGCCAGCAGGGCGGGACTAGCGGGCGGTCTCGATGAGCAGTTCTTC
CDR3: CASRAGLAGGLDEQFF

J: TRBJ2-1
V: TRBV5-4
D: NA
size: NA
DNA: TGTGCCAGCAGCTTGGTCGCGGTAATGGGTGAGCAGTTCTTC
CDR3: CASSLVAVMGEQFF

J: TRBJ2-3
V: TRBV7-8
D: TRBD2
size: once
DNA: TGTGCCAGCAGCCGGCTCCTAGCGGGGGGCACAGATACGCAGTATTTT
CDR3: CASSRLLAGGTDTQYF